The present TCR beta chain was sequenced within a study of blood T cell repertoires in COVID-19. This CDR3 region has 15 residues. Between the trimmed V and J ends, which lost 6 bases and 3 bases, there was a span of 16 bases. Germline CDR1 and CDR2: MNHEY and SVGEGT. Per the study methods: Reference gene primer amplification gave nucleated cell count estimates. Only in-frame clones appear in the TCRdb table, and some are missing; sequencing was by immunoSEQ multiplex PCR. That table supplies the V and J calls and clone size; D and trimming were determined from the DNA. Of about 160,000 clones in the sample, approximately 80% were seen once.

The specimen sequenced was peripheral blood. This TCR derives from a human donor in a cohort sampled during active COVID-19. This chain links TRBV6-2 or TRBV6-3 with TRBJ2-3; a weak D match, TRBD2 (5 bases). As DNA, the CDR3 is TGTGCCAGCAGCCGCCGGACTGGAAGAACAGATACGCAGTATTTT. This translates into CASSRRTGRTDTQYF.